One sample yielded the 22 T cell receptor beta chains listed below, sequenced in a study of blood T cell repertoires in COVID-19. Measured with immunoSEQ multiplex PCR; TCRdb has only the in-frame clones, and not every one. This repertoire shows about 420,000 clones, 85% to 90% found once; its top ten account for about 0.91%. Material: peripheral blood. The receptors were sampled from a man younger than 35 with COVID-19, enrolled during active disease.

The chain's CDR3 is CASSIGNNPAGNTIYF. CDR3 DNA sequence: TGTGCCAGTAGTATAGGCAACAATCCTGCTGGAAACACCATATATTTT. J is TRBJ1-3 and V is TRBV19; D remains unclear. Between the trimmed V and J ends, which lost 1 base and 2 bases, there was a span of 12 bases. The CDR3 has 16 residues. Germline V CDR1 and CDR2: LNHDA, SQIVND (reference sequence).

CDR3 in DNA: TGTGCCAGCAGTTACTCGCACCGCCGGGAGACCCAGTACTTC. The encoded protein is CASSYSHRRETQYF. The chain employs TRBV6-5 and TRBJ2-5; D not resolved. Germline CDR1 reads MNHEY; CDR2 reads SVGAGI. Trimming took off 0 bases at V and 5 bases at J, with 10 bases between the two ends. This CDR3 contains 14 residues.

The chain is built from TRBV6-1 and TRBJ1-6; 9 nucleotides match TRBD1. CDR3 size: 18 residues. The trim removed 4 bases at V and 4 bases at J, leaving 11 bases unmatched. Germline V gene lookup returns CDR1 MNHNS and CDR2 SASEGT. CDR3 residues: CASSGTGADGGYNSPLHF. The CDR3 nucleotides are TGTGCCAGCAGTGGGACAGGGGCGGATGGCGGATATAATTCACCCCTCCACTTT.

This clone was seen once. The rearrangement uses TRBV9 and TRBJ2-7, with D tentatively TRBD2 (6 bases). Trimming left V 4 bases short and J 5 bases short, with 16 bases between. The CDR3 totals 14 residues. Per the germline V gene, CDR1 is SGDLS and CDR2 is YYNGEE. The CDR3 sequence is CASSPRGGFHEQYF. In nucleotides, the CDR3 is TGTGCCAGCAGCCCCCGAGGAGGGTTTCACGAGCAGTACTTC.

This clone has more than one count but fewer than ten. This rearrangement joins TRBV24-1 to TRBJ2-1, with TRBD2 matching 11 bases. Germline trimming cut 3 bases from V and 4 bases from J; bases unmatched to any gene: 10. Germline V gene data show CDR1 as KGHDR and CDR2 as SFDVKD. CDR3 length equals 18 residues. The CDR3 protein is CATSDRVTSGSPYNEQFF. The CDR3 DNA is TGTGCCACCAGTGATCGAGTAACTAGCGGGAGCCCATACAATGAGCAGTTCTTC.

V is TRBV2 and J is TRBJ2-2; D may be TRBD1 (6 bases). V was trimmed by 4 bases and J by 3 bases, leaving 9 bases between them. Germline CDR1 reads SNHLY; CDR2 reads FYNNEI. The CDR3 sequence is 14 residues long. Here the CDR3 reads CASSGTGYTGELFF. CDR3 DNA: TGTGCCAGCAGTGGCACAGGGTACACCGGGGAGCTGTTTTTT.

The chain carries TRBV5-6 and TRBJ1-3, with D perhaps TRBD1 (6 bases). The CDR3 contains 15 residues. V lost 4 bases and J 2 bases, leaving 13 bases between the germline ends. Germline CDR1 SGHDT, CDR2 YYEEEE. CDR3 amino acids: CASSDKGVAGNTIYF. In DNA form, the CDR3 reads TGTGCCAGCAGCGACAAGGGGGTCGCTGGAAACACCATATATTTT.

The gene calls are TRBV5-6 and TRBJ2-1; a weak D match, TRBD1 (6 bases). The CDR3 consists of 14 residues. Trimming shortened V by 4 bases and J by 3 bases, and 11 bases separated the two germline ends. Germline V gene data show CDR1 as SGHDT and CDR2 as YYEEEE. Written as DNA, the CDR3 is TGTGCCAGCAGCATGAAGGGACACTACAATGAGCAGTTCTTC. Translation gives CASSMKGHYNEQFF.

V usage is TRBV4-2 and J usage is TRBJ2-5; TRBD1 aligns across 8 bases. After removal of 4 bases from V and 1 base from J, the junction contained 2 bases not matched to a gene. The CDR3 sequence is 14 residues long. Germline CDR1 LGHNA, CDR2 YNFKEQ. The CDR3 is CASSRTGGQETQYF. As DNA, the CDR3 is TGTGCCAGCAGCCGCACAGGGGGCCAAGAGACCCAGTACTTC.

The chain links TRBV19 to TRBJ2-3; weak D call: TRBD2 (7 bases). Germline CDR1 and CDR2: LNHDA and SQIVND (reference sequence). The CDR3 spans 14 residues. V was cut by 3 bases and J by 2 bases, with 9 bases left in between. The CDR3 DNA reads TGTGCCAGTAGTATGGCGGGGGCCACAGATACGCAGTATTTT. Translation gives CASSMAGATDTQYF.

This clone was observed many times. V gene TRBV5-1 combines with J gene TRBJ2-2; 7 bases line up with TRBD1. This CDR3 is built from 13 residues. Per germline, CDR1 SGHRS and CDR2 YFSETQ. V lost 4 bases, J lost 6 bases, and 3 bases stayed unmatched. Here the CDR3 reads CASSLTGAGELFF. The CDR3 region has the DNA TGCGCCAGCAGCCTCACAGGGGCCGGGGAGCTGTTTTTT. Full variable domain (remainder filled in from reference TRBV5-1 and TRBJ2-2): KAGVTQTPRYLIKTRGQQVTLSCSPISGHRSVSWYQQTPGQGLQFLFEYFSETQRNKGNFPGRFSGRQFSNSRSEMNVSTLELGDSALYLCASSLTGAGELFFGEGSRLTVL.

This clone showed up just once. J is TRBJ1-5 and V is TRBV21-1; whether TRBD1, the table's D call, matches the DNA was not checked. TRBV21-1 is described as a pseudogene. The CDR3 covers 15 residues. The CDR3 sequence: CASPRTGTSNQPQHF. CDR3 nucleotide sequence: TGTGCCAGCCCCCGGACAGGGACGAGCAATCAGCCCCAGCATTTT.

This chain connects TRBV19 to TRBJ1-6; 9 nucleotides match TRBD1. After removal of 8 bases from V and 9 bases from J, the junction contained 2 bases not matched to a gene. The CDR3 is 12 amino acids. Germline V gene sequence: CDR1 LNHDA, CDR2 SQIVND (reference sequence). The CDR3 spells CASGTGTSPLHF. In DNA, the CDR3 is TGTGCCAGTGGGACAGGGACTTCACCCCTCCACTTT.

This chain uses TRBV3-1 (or the pseudogene TRBV3-2) with TRBJ2-3, with TRBD2 identical over 11 bases. CDR3 length: 14 residues. Trimming at V came to 6 bases and at J to 5 bases, leaving 4 bases not matched to a gene. Germline V lookup: CDR1 LGHDT, CDR2 YNNKEL (reference sequence). This chain's CDR3 is CASRTSGNRDTQYF. The DNA for the CDR3 is TGTGCCAGCAGGACTAGCGGGAACCGAGATACGCAGTATTTT.

The V call is TRBV14, the J call TRBJ1-5, with D possibly matching TRBD1 (6 bases). This CDR3 has 18 residues. Trimming shortened V by 4 bases and J by 0 bases, and 19 bases separated the two germline ends. In germline, CDR1 is SGHDN, CDR2 FVKESK. CDR3 nucleotide sequence: TGTGCCAGCAGCCCTGGCCCGACAGGAAGAAGTAGCAATCAGCCCCAGCATTTT. It yields the protein CASSPGPTGRSSNQPQHF.

This chain links TRBV11-3 with TRBJ2-1; possible D gene TRBD1, 5 bases. This CDR3 contains 16 residues. Trimming pared 6 bases from V and 1 base from J, leaving 16 bases between. Germline CDR1 SGHNT, CDR2 YENEEA. CDR3 amino acids: CASRRTIRTSYNEQFF. Written as DNA, the CDR3 is TGTGCCAGCAGAAGGACAATCCGGACATCCTACAATGAGCAGTTCTTC. Using reference TRBV11-3 and TRBJ2-1 for the parts outside the CDR3, the full variable domain is EAGVVQSPRYKIIEKKQPVAFWCNPISGHNTLYWYLQNLGQGPELLIRYENEEAVDDSQLPKDRFSAERLKGVDSTLKIQPAELGDSAVYLCASRRTIRTSYNEQFFGPGTRLTVL.

The V gene is TRBV18, the J gene TRBJ1-1; D not resolved. Germline V lookup: CDR1 KGHSH, CDR2 LQKENI. The CDR3 has 16 residues. Deletions cut 3 bases from V and 0 bases from J, with 14 bases between. As DNA, the CDR3 is TGTGCCAGCTCACCGGCGACAAAGATCATGAACACTGAAGCTTTCTTT. It encodes CASSPATKIMNTEAFF.

V and J are TRBV5-4 and TRBJ2-7; 10 nucleotides align to TRBD2. The germline gives CDR1 SGHNT, CDR2 YYREEE (reference sequence). CDR3 length equals 14 residues. J gave up 2 bases and V 5 bases, and 4 bases lay outside the gene matches. This CDR3 is CASRDTSGTYEQYF. In DNA form, the CDR3 reads TGTGCCAGCAGAGATACTAGCGGGACCTACGAGCAGTACTTC. Full variable domain (remainder filled in from reference TRBV5-4 and TRBJ2-7): ETGVTQSPTHLIKTRGQQVTLRCSSQSGHNTVSWYQQALGQGPQFIFQYYREEENGRGNFPPRFSGLQFPNYSSELNVNALELDDSALYLCASRDTSGTYEQYFGPGTRLTVT.

The V call is TRBV5-5, the J call TRBJ1-6; D gene ambiguous. Germline-derived CDR1 and CDR2 are SGHKS and YYEKEE (reference sequence). V lost 2 bases, J lost 5 bases, and 14 bases lay in between. The CDR3 sequence is 16 residues long. This chain's CDR3 is CASSFLGEGNNSPLHF. CDR3 bases: TGTGCCAGCAGCTTTCTGGGAGAGGGCAATAATTCACCCCTCCACTTT.

The rearrangement uses TRBV6-5 and TRBJ1-5; TRBD1 is a possible D gene (5 bases). Germline V CDR1 and CDR2: MNHEY, SVGAGI. V lost 8 bases and J 4 bases, leaving 9 bases between the germline ends. The length of the CDR3 is 12 residues. In DNA form, the CDR3 reads TGTGCCAGCGGGGCGGCTAATCAGCCCCAGCATTTT. Protein sequence: CASGAANQPQHF.

CDR3 protein: CASSLAGGPEDEQFF. CDR3 sequence (DNA): TGTGCCAGCAGCTTAGCGGGAGGGCCAGAGGATGAGCAGTTCTTC. The chain joins TRBV13 to TRBJ2-1; TRBD2 agrees at 8 bases. The germline gives CDR1 PRHDT, CDR2 FYEKMQ (reference sequence). Unmatched junction bases numbered 7, after V lost 1 base and J lost 8 bases. The CDR3 is made up of 15 amino acids.

The chain combines TRBV4-1 with TRBJ2-1; 8 bases are shared with TRBD1. CDR1 is MGHRA, CDR2 YSYEKL, per germline. The V and J ends lost 5 bases and 3 bases, in that order; junction bases with no gene match: 6. The CDR3 contains 15 residues. The CDR3 protein is CASSSRQGLYNEQFF. In nucleotides, the CDR3 is TGCGCCAGCAGCTCACGACAGGGGCTCTACAATGAGCAGTTCTTC.